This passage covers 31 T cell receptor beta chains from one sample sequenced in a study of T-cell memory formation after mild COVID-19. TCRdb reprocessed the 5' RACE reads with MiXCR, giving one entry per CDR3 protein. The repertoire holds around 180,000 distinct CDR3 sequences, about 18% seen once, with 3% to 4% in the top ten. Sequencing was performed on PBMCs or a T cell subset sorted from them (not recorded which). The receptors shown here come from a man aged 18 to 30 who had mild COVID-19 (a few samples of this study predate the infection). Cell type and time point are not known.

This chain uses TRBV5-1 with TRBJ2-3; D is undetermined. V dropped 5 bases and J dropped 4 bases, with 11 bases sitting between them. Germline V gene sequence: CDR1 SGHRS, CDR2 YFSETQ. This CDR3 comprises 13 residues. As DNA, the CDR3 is TGCGCCAGCAGGCTCGTTTGGGCAGATACGCAGTATTTT. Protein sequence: CASRLVWADTQYF. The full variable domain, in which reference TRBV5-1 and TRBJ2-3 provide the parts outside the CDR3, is KAGVTQTPRYLIKTRGQQVTLSCSPISGHRSVSWYQQTPGQGLQFLFEYFSETQRNKGNFPGRFSGRQFSNSRSEMNVSTLELGDSALYLCASRLVWADTQYFGPGTRLTVL.

CDR3 sequence: CASSNRTGVTTGELFF. The CDR3 nucleotides are TGTGCCAGTAGTAACCGGACAGGGGTGACCACCGGGGAGCTGTTTTTT. V and J are TRBV19 and TRBJ2-2, with 9 positions matching TRBD1. Germline V CDR1 and CDR2: LNHDA, SQIVND (reference sequence). J was trimmed by 4 bases and V by 4 bases; bases with no gene match: 7. The CDR3 contains 16 residues.

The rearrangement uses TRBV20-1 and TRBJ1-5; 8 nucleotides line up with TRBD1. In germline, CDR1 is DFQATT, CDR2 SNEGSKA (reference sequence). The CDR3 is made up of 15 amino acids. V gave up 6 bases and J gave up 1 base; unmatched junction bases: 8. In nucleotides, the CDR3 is TGCAGTGCGCTAAGCAGGGGGCTGAGCAATCAGCCCCAGCATTTT. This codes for CSALSRGLSNQPQHF.

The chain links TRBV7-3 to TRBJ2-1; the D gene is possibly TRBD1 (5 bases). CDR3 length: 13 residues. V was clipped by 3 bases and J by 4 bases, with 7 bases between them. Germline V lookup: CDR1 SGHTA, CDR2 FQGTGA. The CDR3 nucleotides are TGTGCCAGCAGCTTGGGGCATTACAATGAGCAGTTCTTC. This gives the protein CASSLGHYNEQFF. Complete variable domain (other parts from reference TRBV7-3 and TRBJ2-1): GAGVSQTPSNKVTEKGKYVELRCDPISGHTALYWYRQSLGQGPEFLIYFQGTGAADDSGLPNDRFFAVRPEGSVSTLKIQRTERGDSAVYLCASSLGHYNEQFFGPGTRLTVL.

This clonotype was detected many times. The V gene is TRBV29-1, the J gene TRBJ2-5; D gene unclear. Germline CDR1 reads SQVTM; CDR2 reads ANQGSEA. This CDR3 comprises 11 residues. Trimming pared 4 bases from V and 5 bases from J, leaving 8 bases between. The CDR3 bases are TGCAGCGTTGGGGTCGGGGAGACCCAGTACTTC. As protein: CSVGVGETQYF.

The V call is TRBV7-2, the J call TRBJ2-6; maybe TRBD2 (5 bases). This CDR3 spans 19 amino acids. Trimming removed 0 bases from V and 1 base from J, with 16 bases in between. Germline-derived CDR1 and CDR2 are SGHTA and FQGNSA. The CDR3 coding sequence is TGTGCCAGCAGCTTAGCGCGGGTTTTTTCGGGTTCTGGGGCCAACGTCCTGACTTTC. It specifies CASSLARVFSGSGANVLTF. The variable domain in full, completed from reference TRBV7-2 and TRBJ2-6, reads GAGVSQSPSNKVTEKGKDVELRCDPISGHTALYWYRQSLGQGLEFLIYFQGNSAPDKSGLPSDRFSAERTGGSVSTLTIQRTQQEDSAVYLCASSLARVFSGSGANVLTFGAGSRLTVL.

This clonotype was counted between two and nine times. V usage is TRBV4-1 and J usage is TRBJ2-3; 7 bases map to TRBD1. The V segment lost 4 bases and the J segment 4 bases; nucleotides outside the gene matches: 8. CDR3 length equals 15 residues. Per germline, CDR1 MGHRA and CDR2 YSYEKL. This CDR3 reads CASSLTRQGSDTQYF. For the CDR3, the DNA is TGCGCCAGCAGCCTGACTCGACAGGGATCAGATACGCAGTATTTT.

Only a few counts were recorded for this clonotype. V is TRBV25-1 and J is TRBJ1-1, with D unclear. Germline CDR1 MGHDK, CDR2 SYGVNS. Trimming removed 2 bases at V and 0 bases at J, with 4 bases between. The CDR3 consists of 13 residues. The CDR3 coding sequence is TGTGCCAGCAGTGAAAGGTTGAACACTGAAGCTTTCTTT. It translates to CASSERLNTEAFF. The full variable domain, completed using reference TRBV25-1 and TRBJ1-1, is EADIYQTPRYLVIGTGKKITLECSQTMGHDKMYWYQQDPGMELHLIHYSYGVNSTEKGDLSSESTVSRIRTEHFPLTLESARPSHTSQYLCASSERLNTEAFFGQGTRLTVV.

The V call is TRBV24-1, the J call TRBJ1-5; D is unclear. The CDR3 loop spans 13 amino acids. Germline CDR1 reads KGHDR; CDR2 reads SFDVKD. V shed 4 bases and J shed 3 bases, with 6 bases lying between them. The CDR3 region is CATSEQNNQPQHF. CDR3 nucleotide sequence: TGTGCCACCAGTGAACAGAACAATCAGCCCCAGCATTTT.

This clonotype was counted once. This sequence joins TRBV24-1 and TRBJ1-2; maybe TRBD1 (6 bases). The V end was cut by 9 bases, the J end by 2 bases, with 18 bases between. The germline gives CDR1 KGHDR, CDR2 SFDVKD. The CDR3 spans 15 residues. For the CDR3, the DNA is TGTGCCACCCGCCCCCGGGACATGGAAAACTATGGCTACACCTTC. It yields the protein CATRPRDMENYGYTF.

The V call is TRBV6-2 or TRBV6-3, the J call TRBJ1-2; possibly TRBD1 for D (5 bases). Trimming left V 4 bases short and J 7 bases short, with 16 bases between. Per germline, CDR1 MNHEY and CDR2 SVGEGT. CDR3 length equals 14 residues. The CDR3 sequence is CASSFDARRGGYTF. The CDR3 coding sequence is TGTGCCAGCAGTTTCGATGCTCGGAGGGGTGGCTACACCTTC.

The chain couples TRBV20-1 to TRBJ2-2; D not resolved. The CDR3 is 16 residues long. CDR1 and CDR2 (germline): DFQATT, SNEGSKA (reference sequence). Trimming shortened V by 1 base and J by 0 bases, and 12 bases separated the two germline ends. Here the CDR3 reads CSARAPLPANTGELFF. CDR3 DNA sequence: TGCAGTGCTAGAGCTCCTCTCCCAGCGAACACCGGGGAGCTGTTTTTT.

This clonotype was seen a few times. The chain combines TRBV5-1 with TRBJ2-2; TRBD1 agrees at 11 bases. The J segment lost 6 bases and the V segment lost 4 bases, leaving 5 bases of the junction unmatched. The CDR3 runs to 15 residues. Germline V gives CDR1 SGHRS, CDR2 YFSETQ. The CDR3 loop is CASSARTGGAGELFF. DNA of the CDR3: TGCGCCAGCAGCGCCCGGACAGGGGGCGCCGGGGAGCTGTTTTTT.

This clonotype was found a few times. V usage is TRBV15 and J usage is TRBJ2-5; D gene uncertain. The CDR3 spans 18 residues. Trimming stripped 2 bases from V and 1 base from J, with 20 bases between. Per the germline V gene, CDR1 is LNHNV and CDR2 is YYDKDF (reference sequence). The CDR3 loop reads CATSRSSSSVMAQETQYF. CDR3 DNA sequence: TGTGCCACCAGCAGATCTTCCTCCAGCGTGATGGCCCAAGAGACCCAGTACTTC.

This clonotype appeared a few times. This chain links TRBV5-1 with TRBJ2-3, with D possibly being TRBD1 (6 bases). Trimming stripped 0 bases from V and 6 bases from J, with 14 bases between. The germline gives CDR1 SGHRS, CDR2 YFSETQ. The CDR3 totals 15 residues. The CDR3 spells CASSLEPGEYDTQYF. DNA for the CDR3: TGCGCCAGCAGCTTGGAGCCAGGGGAATATGATACGCAGTATTTT. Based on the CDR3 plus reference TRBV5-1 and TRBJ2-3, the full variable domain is KAGVTQTPRYLIKTRGQQVTLSCSPISGHRSVSWYQQTPGQGLQFLFEYFSETQRNKGNFPGRFSGRQFSNSRSEMNVSTLELGDSALYLCASSLEPGEYDTQYFGPGTRLTVL.

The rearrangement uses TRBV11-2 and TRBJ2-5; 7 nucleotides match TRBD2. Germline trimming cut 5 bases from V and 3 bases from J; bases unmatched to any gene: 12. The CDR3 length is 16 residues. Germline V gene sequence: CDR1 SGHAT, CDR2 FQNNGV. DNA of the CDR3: TGTGCCAGCAGCCCGTCGCGGGAGAGGAGCAAAGAGACCCAGTACTTC. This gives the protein CASSPSRERSKETQYF.

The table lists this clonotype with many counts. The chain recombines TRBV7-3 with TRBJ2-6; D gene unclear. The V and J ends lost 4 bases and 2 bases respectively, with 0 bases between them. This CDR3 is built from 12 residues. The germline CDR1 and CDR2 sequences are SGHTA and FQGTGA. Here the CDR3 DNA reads TGTGCCAGCAGCTCTGGGGCCAACGTCCTGACTTTC. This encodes CASSSGANVLTF. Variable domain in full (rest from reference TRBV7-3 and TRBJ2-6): GAGVSQTPSNKVTEKGKYVELRCDPISGHTALYWYRQSLGQGPEFLIYFQGTGAADDSGLPNDRFFAVRPEGSVSTLKIQRTERGDSAVYLCASSSGANVLTFGAGSRLTVL.

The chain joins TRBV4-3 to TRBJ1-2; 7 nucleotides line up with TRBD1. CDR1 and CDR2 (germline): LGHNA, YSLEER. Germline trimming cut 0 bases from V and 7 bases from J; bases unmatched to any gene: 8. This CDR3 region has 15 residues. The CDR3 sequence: CASSQERDSHPGYTF. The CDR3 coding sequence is TGCGCCAGCAGCCAAGAAAGGGACAGTCACCCTGGCTACACCTTC.

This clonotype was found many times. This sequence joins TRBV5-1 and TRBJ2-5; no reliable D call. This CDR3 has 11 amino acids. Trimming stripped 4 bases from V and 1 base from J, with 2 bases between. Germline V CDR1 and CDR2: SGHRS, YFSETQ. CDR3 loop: CASSIQETQYF. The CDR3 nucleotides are TGCGCCAGCAGCATCCAAGAGACCCAGTACTTC. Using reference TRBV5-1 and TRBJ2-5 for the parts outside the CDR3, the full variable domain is KAGVTQTPRYLIKTRGQQVTLSCSPISGHRSVSWYQQTPGQGLQFLFEYFSETQRNKGNFPGRFSGRQFSNSRSEMNVSTLELGDSALYLCASSIQETQYFGPGTRLLVL.

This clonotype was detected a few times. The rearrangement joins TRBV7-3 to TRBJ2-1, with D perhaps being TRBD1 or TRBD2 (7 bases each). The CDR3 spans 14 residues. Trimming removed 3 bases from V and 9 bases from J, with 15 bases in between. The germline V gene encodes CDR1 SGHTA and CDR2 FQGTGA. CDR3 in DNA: TGTGCCAGCAGCTTTCAGGGGGGGAAGGCTGAGCAGTTCTTC. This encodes CASSFQGGKAEQFF.

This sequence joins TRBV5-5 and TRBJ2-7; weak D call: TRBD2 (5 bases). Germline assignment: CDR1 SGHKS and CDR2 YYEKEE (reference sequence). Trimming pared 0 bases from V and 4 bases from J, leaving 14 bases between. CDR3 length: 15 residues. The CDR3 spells CASSLAGSIAYEQYF. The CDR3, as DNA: TGTGCCAGCAGCTTGGCTGGGAGCATCGCGTACGAGCAGTACTTC.

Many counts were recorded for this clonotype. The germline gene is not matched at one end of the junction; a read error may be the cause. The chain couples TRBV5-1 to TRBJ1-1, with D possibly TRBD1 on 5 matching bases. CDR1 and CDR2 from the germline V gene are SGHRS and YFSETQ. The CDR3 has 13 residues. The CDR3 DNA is TGTGCCAGCAGCTTTACAGGTAACACTGAAGCTTTCTTT. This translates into CASSFTGNTEAFF. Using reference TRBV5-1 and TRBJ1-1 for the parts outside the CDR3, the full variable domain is KAGVTQTPRYLIKTRGQQVTLSCSPISGHRSVSWYQQTPGQGLQFLFEYFSETQRNKGNFPGRFSGRQFSNSRSEMNVSTLELGDSALYLCASSFTGNTEAFFGQGTRLTVV.

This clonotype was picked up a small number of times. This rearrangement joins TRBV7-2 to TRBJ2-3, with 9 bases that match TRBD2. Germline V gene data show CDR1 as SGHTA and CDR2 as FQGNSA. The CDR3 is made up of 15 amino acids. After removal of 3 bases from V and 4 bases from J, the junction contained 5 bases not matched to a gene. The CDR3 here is CASSLMLAGPDTQYF. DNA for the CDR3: TGTGCCAGCAGCTTGATGCTAGCGGGACCAGATACGCAGTATTTT.

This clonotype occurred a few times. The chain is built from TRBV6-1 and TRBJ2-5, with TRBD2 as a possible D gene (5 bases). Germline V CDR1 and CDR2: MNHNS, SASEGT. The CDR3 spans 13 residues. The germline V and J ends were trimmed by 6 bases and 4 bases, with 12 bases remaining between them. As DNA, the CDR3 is TGTGCCAGCAGGGCTACAGCGGTAGAGACCCAGTACTTC. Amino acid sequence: CASRATAVETQYF.

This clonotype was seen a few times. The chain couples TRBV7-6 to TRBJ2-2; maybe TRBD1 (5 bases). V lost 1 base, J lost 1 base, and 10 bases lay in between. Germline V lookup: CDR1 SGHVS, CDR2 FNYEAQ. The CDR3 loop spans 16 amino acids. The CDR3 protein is CASSLVPGRNTGELFF. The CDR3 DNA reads TGTGCCAGCAGCTTAGTACCAGGGCGGAACACCGGGGAGCTGTTTTTT.

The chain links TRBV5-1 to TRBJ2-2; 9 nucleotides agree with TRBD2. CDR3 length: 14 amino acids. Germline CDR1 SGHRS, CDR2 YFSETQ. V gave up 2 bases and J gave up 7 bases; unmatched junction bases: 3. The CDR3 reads CASSLAGGYGELFF. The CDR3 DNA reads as TGCGCCAGCAGCTTAGCGGGGGGCTACGGGGAGCTGTTTTTT.

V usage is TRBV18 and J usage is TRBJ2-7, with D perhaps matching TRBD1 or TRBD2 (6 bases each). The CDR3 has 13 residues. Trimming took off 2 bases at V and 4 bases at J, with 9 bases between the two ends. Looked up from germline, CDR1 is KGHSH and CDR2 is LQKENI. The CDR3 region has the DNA TGTGCCAGCTCACCAGGGGGGCGTTACGAGCAGTACGTC. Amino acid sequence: CASSPGGRYEQYV.

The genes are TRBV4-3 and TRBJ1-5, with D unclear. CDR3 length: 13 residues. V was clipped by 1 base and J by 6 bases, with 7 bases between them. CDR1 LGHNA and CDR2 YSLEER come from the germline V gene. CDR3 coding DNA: TGCGCCAGCAGCCAAGTCGGAGGTCAGCCCCAGCATTTT. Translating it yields CASSQVGGQPQHF.

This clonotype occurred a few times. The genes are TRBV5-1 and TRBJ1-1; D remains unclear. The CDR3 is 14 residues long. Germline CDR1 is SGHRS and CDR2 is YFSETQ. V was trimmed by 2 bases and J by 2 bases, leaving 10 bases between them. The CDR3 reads CASSLRSFNTEAFF. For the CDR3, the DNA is TGCGCCAGCAGCTTAAGGTCTTTCAACACTGAAGCTTTCTTT.

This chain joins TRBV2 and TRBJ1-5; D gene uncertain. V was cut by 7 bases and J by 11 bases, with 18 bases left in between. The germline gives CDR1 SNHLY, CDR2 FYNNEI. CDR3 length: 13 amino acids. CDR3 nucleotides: TGTGCCAGCACCCTGGAGAGGGAGCGGTCCCAGCATTTT. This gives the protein CASTLERERSQHF.

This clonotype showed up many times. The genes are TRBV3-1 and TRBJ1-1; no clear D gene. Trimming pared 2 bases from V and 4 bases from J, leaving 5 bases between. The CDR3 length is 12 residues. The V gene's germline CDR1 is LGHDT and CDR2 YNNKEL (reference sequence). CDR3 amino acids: CASSQSSTEAFF. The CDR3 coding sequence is TGTGCCAGCAGCCAAAGTAGCACTGAAGCTTTCTTT. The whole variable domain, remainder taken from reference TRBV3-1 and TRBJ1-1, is DTAVSQTPKYLVTQMGNDKSIKCEQNLGHDTMYWYKQDSKKFLKIMFSYNNKELIINETVPNRFSPKSPDKAHLNLHINSLELGDSAVYFCASSQSSTEAFFGQGTRLTVV.